The next 10 T cell receptor beta chains were all read from a single sample in a study of T cells in Graves' hyperthyroidism and ophthalmopathy. TCR beta CDR3 regions were amplified from RNA. Carried out on the TCR CDR3, a first-round RT-PCR used the HTBI primer set. Each CDR3 protein gets one entry after TCRdb re-called the multiplex PCR reads with MiXCR. Of 400,000 to 500,000 distinct CDR3 sequences listed, roughly 15% are singletons. Sequencing was performed on blood. The receptors come from a man aged 18 to 35 with Graves' ophthalmopathy.

This clonotype was seen ten or more times. This chain connects TRBV3-1 to TRBJ2-5; possibly TRBD1 for D (5 bases). V lost 6 bases to trimming and J lost 0 bases, with 11 bases between them. This CDR3 is 14 amino acids long. Germline CDR1 reads LGHDT; CDR2 reads YNNKEL (reference sequence). The DNA of the CDR3 is TGTGCCAGCAGGGAGACAGCTTACCAAGAGACCCAGTACTTC. Amino acids: CASRETAYQETQYF.

This clonotype was counted ten times or more. The rearrangement joins TRBV7-8 to TRBJ2-1; TRBD1 matches 9 bases. The CDR3 is 15 amino acids. Unmatched junction bases numbered 3, after V lost 0 bases and J lost 6 bases. Per the germline V gene, CDR1 is SGHVS and CDR2 is FQNEAQ. The CDR3 DNA sequence: TGTGCCAGCAGCTTAGCCGGGACAGGGTTCAATGAGCAGTTCTTC. This translates into CASSLAGTGFNEQFF.

This clonotype was observed a handful of times. The chain recombines TRBV30 with TRBJ2-5; 12 bases align to TRBD2. Germline lookup yields CDR1 GTSNPN and CDR2 SVGIG (reference sequence). Germline trimming cut 4 bases from V and 5 bases from J; bases unmatched to any gene: 5. The CDR3 is 14 residues long. CDR3 DNA: TGTGCCTGGACTAGCGGGGGGGCCCGTGAGACCCAGTACTTC. Its protein product is CAWTSGGARETQYF.

This clonotype was observed at least ten times. This chain joins TRBV11-1 and TRBJ2-3; 14 bases line up with TRBD2. With V trimmed by 5 bases and J by 1 base, 11 bases remained unmatched. The CDR3 loop spans 19 amino acids. The V gene's germline CDR1 is SGHAT and CDR2 FQDESV (reference sequence). The CDR3 DNA reads as TGTGCCAGCAGCCGACTAGCGGGAGGGTTAGAAGATGGCACAGATACGCAGTATTTT. This encodes CASSRLAGGLEDGTDTQYF.

Here the CDR3 reads CASSLFGRGLYEQYF. In DNA, the CDR3 is TGTGCCAGCAGTTTATTTGGGAGGGGCCTCTACGAGCAGTACTTC. The chain combines TRBV27 with TRBJ2-7; TRBD2 agrees at 7 bases. The CDR3 is 15 amino acids. Per the germline V gene, CDR1 is MNHEY and CDR2 is SMNVEV (reference sequence). J gave up 3 bases and V 1 base, and 6 bases lay outside the gene matches.

V and J are TRBV7-2 and TRBJ2-7, with D possibly TRBD2 on 5 matching bases. The CDR3 has 15 residues. V was clipped by 5 bases and J by 0 bases, with 14 bases between them. Germline CDR1 and CDR2: SGHTA and FQGNSA. CDR3 protein: CASSLTGLPSYEQYF. The CDR3 bases are TGTGCCAGCAGCCTGACCGGACTGCCCTCCTACGAGCAGTACTTC.

This sequence joins TRBV19 and TRBJ1-1; unclear D gene. This CDR3 is built from 13 residues. The V gene lost 6 bases and the J gene lost 6 bases, with 14 bases spanning the gap. Germline CDR1 and CDR2: LNHDA and SQIVND (reference sequence). DNA for the CDR3: TGTGCCAGTAGCTCTGCAGTTGCTTCTGAAGCTTTCTTT. It encodes CASSSAVASEAFF. Filled out from reference TRBV19 and TRBJ1-1, the complete variable domain reads DGGITQSPKYLFRKEGQNVTLSCEQNLNHDAMYWYRQDPGQGLRLIYYSQIVNDFQKGDIAEGYSVSREKKESFPLTVTSAQKNPTAFYLCASSSAVASEAFFGQGTRLTVV.

The CDR3 nucleotides read TGTGCCAGCAGTTACATTACAGGGCAGGGCTACACCTTC. This gives the protein CASSYITGQGYTF. The rearrangement uses TRBV6-5 and TRBJ1-2; tentatively, D is TRBD1 (6 bases). Trimming pared 2 bases from V and 8 bases from J, leaving 12 bases between. From germline, CDR1 is MNHEY and CDR2 SVGAGI. This CDR3 has 13 residues.

This clonotype has at least ten counts. V is TRBV7-9 and J is TRBJ2-7; maybe TRBD2 (7 bases). V was pared by 2 bases and J by 6 bases, with 14 bases between. This CDR3 spans 14 amino acids. The germline gives CDR1 SEHNR, CDR2 FQNEAQ (reference sequence). CDR3 sequence reads: CASSLTGSGGEQYF. The DNA for the CDR3 is TGTGCCAGCAGCTTAACAGGGTCGGGGGGCGAGCAGTACTTC.

This clonotype was seen many times. The J gene is TRBJ1-1, the V gene TRBV20-1; D may be TRBD1 (5 bases). Looked up from germline, CDR1 is DFQATT and CDR2 is SNEGSKA (reference sequence). CDR3 length: 13 amino acids. The V end was cut by 5 bases, the J end by 1 base, with 11 bases between. CDR3 region: CSAGQGANTEAFF. CDR3 nucleotides: TGCAGTGCTGGGCAGGGAGCGAACACTGAAGCTTTCTTT.